This T cell receptor (beta chain) was obtained from a study of T cell changes during pregnancy in multiple sclerosis. CDR3 size: 14 residues. Germline V CDR1 and CDR2: LNHDA, SQIVND (reference sequence). V lost 4 bases, J lost 5 bases, and 7 bases stayed unmatched. Repertoires were generated with immunoSEQ multiplex PCR, while TCRdb's copy carries only in-frame clones and drops some. Of under 65,000 clones listed, roughly 91% are singletons. The sample in question was CD4+ T cells from peripheral blood mononuclear cells, obtained in the third trimester of pregnancy. The chain couples TRBV19 to TRBJ1-2; TRBD1 matches at 7 bases. The clonotype comes from a female donor with multiple sclerosis, enrolled in a pregnancy study. CDR3 bases: TGTGCCAGTAGTACCTGGACAGGCTCTTATGGCTACACCTTC. Translating gives CASSTWTGSYGYTF. Drawing the rest from reference TRBV19 and TRBJ1-2, the complete variable domain is DGGITQSPKYLFRKEGQNVTLSCEQNLNHDAMYWYRQDPGQGLRLIYYSQIVNDFQKGDIAEGYSVSREKKESFPLTVTSAQKNPTAFYLCASSTWTGSYGYTFGSGTRLTVV.